This T cell receptor (beta chain) appears in the sequencing data of a study of cytomegalovirus exposure and HLA in healthy donors. Study-level information: Early on, a data release was issued that held roughly 84 million unique TCRs from HLA-typed donors. Overall study findings and caveats: In an earlier analysis, most TCR beta V segments were productive about 87% or about 30% of the time.

On this clone itself: Its matching antigen is unknown.

V shed 3 bases, J shed 1 base, and the junction held 10 bases outside the gene matches. The germline V gene encodes CDR1 SGHRS and CDR2 YFSETQ. The CDR3 sequence is 18 residues long. Both 60 Vbeta primers and 13 Jbeta primers went into the PCR. Data came from immunoSEQ multiplex PCR; TCRdb stores just in-frame clones and leaves some out. The sample consists of some 160,000 clones, approximately 80% of them appearing once. J is TRBJ2-2 and V is TRBV5-1; 9 nucleotides line up with TRBD1. Material: PBMCs. The sequence was collected from a woman aged 18-29 years in good health and CMV-seronegative. In DNA form, the CDR3 reads TGCGCCAGCAGCTGCCGGGACAGGGACCGACTGAACACCGGGGAGCTGTTTTTT. It encodes CASSCRDRDRLNTGELFF.